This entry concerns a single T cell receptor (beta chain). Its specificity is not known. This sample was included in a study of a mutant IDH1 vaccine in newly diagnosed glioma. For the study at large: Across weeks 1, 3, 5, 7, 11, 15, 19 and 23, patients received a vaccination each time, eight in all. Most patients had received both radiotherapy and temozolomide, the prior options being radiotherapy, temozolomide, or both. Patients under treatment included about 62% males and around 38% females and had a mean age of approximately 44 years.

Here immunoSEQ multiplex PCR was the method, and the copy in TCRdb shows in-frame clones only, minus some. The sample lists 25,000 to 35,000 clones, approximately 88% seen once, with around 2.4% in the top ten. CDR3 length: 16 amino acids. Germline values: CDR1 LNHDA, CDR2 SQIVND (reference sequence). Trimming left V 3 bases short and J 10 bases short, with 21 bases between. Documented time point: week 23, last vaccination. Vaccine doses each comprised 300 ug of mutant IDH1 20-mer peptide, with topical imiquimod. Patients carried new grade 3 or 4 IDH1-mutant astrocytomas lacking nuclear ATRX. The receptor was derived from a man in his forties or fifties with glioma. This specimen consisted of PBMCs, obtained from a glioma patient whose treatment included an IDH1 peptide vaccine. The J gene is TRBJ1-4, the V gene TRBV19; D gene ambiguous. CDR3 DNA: TGTGCCAGTAGTATCAGGCGGGCTGGGCATGTGGGAAAACTGTTTTTT. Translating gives CASSIRRAGHVGKLFF.